This TCR beta chain was observed in a study of response to subunit inactivated influenza vaccine. CDR1 and CDR2 (germline): SGHAT, FQNNGV. V shed 6 bases, J shed 0 bases, and the junction held 10 bases outside the gene matches. The CDR3 contains 17 residues. Study-wide results and caveats: That few new T cells are recruited by each seasonal influenza vaccination was the authors' suggestion.

About this clonotype itself: Its antigen is as yet unknown.

Each CDR3 protein is one row after TCRdb ran MiXCR on the RT-PCR reads. The sample gives more than 400,000 distinct CDR3 sequences, approximately 9.9% of which show up once; about 12% is in the top ten. The V gene is TRBV11-2, the J gene TRBJ2-5; 10 nucleotides agree with TRBD1. The sequence was collected from a man aged 50 or older who received an inactivated influenza vaccine. Source: PBMCs from blood, taken roughly 48 days after vaccination. This chain's CDR3 is CASSLRQTGGYQETQYF. The CDR3 DNA follows: TGTGCCAGCAGTTTAAGGCAGACAGGGGGCTACCAAGAGACCCAGTACTTC.